The sequence of this TCR beta chain was determined in a study of T cell repertoires in cytomegalovirus infection (dated by TCRdb to the late 2010s). Regarding the research as a whole: Alongside well-studied HLA-B-restricted epitopes, the peptide stimulations were aimed at recently identified HLA-C-restricted CMV epitopes, whose presentation resists viral immunomodulation. Because public TCR beta signatures pointed to carriage of CMV infection together with the matching HLA type, the HLA type of each donor mattered for the analysis.

The trim is 0 bases for V and 6 bases for J, with a gap of 14 bases between the germline ends. There are 15 amino acids in the CDR3, from cysteine to phenylalanine inclusive. Kept here is only the CDR3 DNA, which spans 45 bases and is read in frame from base 1. The instrument given in TCRdb is Illumina HiSeq 1500. TCRdb redid the processing of the public reads, applying fastp at Q25 and MiXCR, and retained in-frame beta chains. Duplicate CDR3 protein sequences are folded into a single record with the most common DNA and genes. The sample contains under 200,000 distinct CDR3 sequences, approximately 21% of them found a single time. The top ten hold under 30% of the sample. What the work shows at the level of the full study, not this receptor alone: The ex vivo response was dominated by HLA-C-restricted CMV-specific TCR beta clonotypes, which also provided the single most frequent clonotype in two of eight donors. Cumulative frequency of public TCR beta family members discriminated carriers of CMV infection plus the relevant HLA type in this cohort and an independent 352-donor cohort.

According to the study, the label for this sample's treatment or condition signals: in vitro stimulation with specific CMV peptide epitopes to enrich CMV-specific T cells. Note on this clonotype: Which antigen it targets is not known. The sample holds no much larger clone one base away, and base qualities are not on file.

This clonotype originated in a human donor in good health (CMV status not recorded). Some clones in this sample may be carry-over from other donors' samples. Source: CD8+ T cells from cultured PBMCs, taken from culture after CMV antigen stimulation. Recombination joined TRBV12-3 or TRBV12-4 with TRBJ1-1; tentative D gene TRBD1, with 5 bases matching. The DNA sequence reads TGTGCCAGCAGTTTAGCAGGGGTAGAGACCTCTGAAGCTTTCTTT. It encodes CASSLAGVETSEAFF.